This T cell receptor (beta chain) was recorded in a study of blood T cell repertoires in COVID-19 (dated by TCRdb to the early 2020s). A note on the overall study: Collaborator samples came from the United States, Italy and Spain and covered acute and convalescent phases of COVID-19. The sample metadata nearly always contained a de-identified subject ID, COVID-19 status, age in years and sex. Subjects who had been exposed to COVID-19, were actively infected with it, or had recovered from it provided the deeply sampled blood TCRbeta repertoires that made up the dataset. The material from the prospective study consisted of cDNA or gDNA derived from T cells, B-cell-depleted T cells, or PBMCs. Where available, HLA class I and class II types were obtained from metadata supplied by the sample provider rather than from assay-based typing. Samples came from the ongoing ImmuneRACE study (first 160 participants) plus 1,254 subjects from 6 global collaborators. The repertoires were released in a freely available public database meant as a resource for research on the immune response to SARS-CoV-2. General findings and caveats noted by the study authors: The amount of clinical and demographic metadata varied by source and participant and was provided uncurated.

Collaborating institutions collected whole blood in K2EDTA tubes following their own protocols. For TCRbeta analysis, collaborator samples were shipped as frozen whole blood, as isolated PBMCs, or as DNA extracted from either sample type. TCRbeta CDR3 regions were amplified from genomic DNA by means of the immunoSEQ Assay, a bias-controlled multiplex PCR. The published analysis was carried out like this. Within the assay, amplification of reference gene primers was used to estimate how many nucleated cells each sample contained. To quantify the absolute abundance of each unique TCRbeta CDR3 rearrangement, sequence reads were collapsed and filtered. For each sample, productive Simpson clonality was calculated as the square root of Simpson's diversity index over productive rearrangements. Drawn from immuneACCESS, this table holds only the in-frame rearrangements with V and J called that TCRdb kept. Clones are partly lost; checked studies trace under half to an unresolved V gene and leave the rest unexplained. V, J and clone size reflect that table, while D and trimming were determined from the DNA. The sample table records 140,000 to 150,000 clones; approximately 89% of these occur just once. The ten largest clonotypes hold 10% of the sample.

Including the terminal cysteine and phenylalanine, the CDR3 comprises 16 residues. The kept DNA is CDR3 alone, 48 bases in frame from the first base. The germline V gene (reference sequence) supplies CDR1 MNHEY and CDR2 SMNVEV. Trimmed from V: 2 bases; trimmed from J: 5 bases; junction bases lacking a gene match: 10. Comment on this clone: Its antigen has not been determined. Base quality data are lacking; no much larger clone is found one base away.

The sequence derives from a man in his sixties with active or convalescent COVID-19. The chain is assembled from TRBV27 and TRBJ1-1; 8 nucleotides in the junction match TRBD1. Sequenced input: peripheral blood. The DNA is as follows: TGTGCCAGCAGTTTAAGGACAGGGCGGAAATGGACTGAAGCTTTCTTT. Its amino acids are CASSLRTGRKWTEAFF.